Below, 4 T cell receptor beta chains from the same sample are listed, as sequenced in a study of CD8+CD57+ T cells in acquired aplastic anemia. Genomic DNA, the template, was used for profiling of the TCR beta VDJ and CDR3. One entry per CDR3 protein, called by TCRdb with MiXCR from the reads. This sample has some 180,000 distinct CDR3 sequences, with almost 50% found just once. All patients picked for sequencing had shown, by flow cytometry, an expansion of CD8+CD57+ cells. Sequenced sample: sorted CD4+, CD8+, or CD8+CD57+ T cells (not recorded which) from PBMCs. These receptors were collected from a human donor with aplastic anemia.

The rearrangement joins TRBV10-3 to TRBJ1-5; D unresolved. The CDR3 is 14 residues long. Trimming left V 0 bases short and J 4 bases short, with 7 bases between. Germline-derived CDR1 and CDR2 are ENHRY and SYGVKD. CDR3 nucleotides: TGTGCCATCAGTGAGTCCCGAGGTAATCAGCCCCAGCATTTT. Its protein is CAISESRGNQPQHF.

This clonotype was observed many times. The CDR3 nucleotides read TGCGCCAGCAGGCAGGCAGAGGTCCCTAATCAGCCCCAGCATTTT. It codes for CASRQAEVPNQPQHF. The gene calls are TRBV5-1 and TRBJ1-5; D gene ambiguous. The CDR3 length is 15 residues. CDR1 is SGHRS, CDR2 YFSETQ, per germline. Deletions cut 5 bases from V and 4 bases from J, with 16 bases between.

On this clonotype itself: Because it lacks the conserved phenylalanine or tryptophan at the end, this CDR3 is likely a read error. Because the CDR3's place on the DNA is in doubt, the DNA is left out and the CDR3 is given as listed by TCRdb. The rearrangement joins TRBV29-1 to TRBJ2-3; the table assigns TRBD2, which was not confirmed against the DNA. The CDR3 spans 12 amino acids, including both terminal residues. CDR1 and CDR2 from the germline V gene are SQVTM and ANQGSEA. The CDR3 loop reads CSALKRGDTRYS.

The table lists this clonotype with a few counts. The CDR3 nucleotides read TGTGCCAGCAGCGCGGACAGGCCCCTCACCGGCCAAACTAGCACAGATACGCAGTATTTT. Protein product: CASSADRPLTGQTSTDTQYF. The rearrangement uses TRBV11-1 and TRBJ2-3; TRBD1 matches at 7 bases. CDR3 length equals 20 residues. Trimming at V came to 5 bases and at J to 0 bases, leaving 20 bases not matched to a gene. The germline CDR1 and CDR2 sequences are SGHAT and FQDESV (reference sequence).